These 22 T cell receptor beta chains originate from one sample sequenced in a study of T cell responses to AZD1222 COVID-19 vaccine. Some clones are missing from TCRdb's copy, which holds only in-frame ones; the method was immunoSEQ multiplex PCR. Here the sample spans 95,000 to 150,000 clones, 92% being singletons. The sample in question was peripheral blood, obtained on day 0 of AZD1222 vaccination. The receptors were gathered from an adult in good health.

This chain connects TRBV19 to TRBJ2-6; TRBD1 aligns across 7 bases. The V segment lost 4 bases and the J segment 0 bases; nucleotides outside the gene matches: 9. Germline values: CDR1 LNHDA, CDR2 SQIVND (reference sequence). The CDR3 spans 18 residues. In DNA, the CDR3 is TGTGCCAGTAGTAGGTTCCGCAGGGACAGCTCTGGGGCCAACGTCCTGACTTTC. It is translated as CASSRFRRDSSGANVLTF.

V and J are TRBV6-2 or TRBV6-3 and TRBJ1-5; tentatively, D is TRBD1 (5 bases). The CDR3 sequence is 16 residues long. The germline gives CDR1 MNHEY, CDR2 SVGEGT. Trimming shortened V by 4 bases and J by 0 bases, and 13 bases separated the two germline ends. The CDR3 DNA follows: TGTGCCAGCAGTTCCCGGACATACGATAGCAATCAGCCCCAGCATTTT. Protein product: CASSSRTYDSNQPQHF.

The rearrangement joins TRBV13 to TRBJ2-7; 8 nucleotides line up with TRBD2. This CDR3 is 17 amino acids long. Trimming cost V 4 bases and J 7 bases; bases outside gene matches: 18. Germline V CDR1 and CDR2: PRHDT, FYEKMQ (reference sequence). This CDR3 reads CASSWGVVSGKGREQYF. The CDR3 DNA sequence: TGTGCCAGCAGCTGGGGAGTTGTTAGCGGGAAGGGACGGGAGCAGTACTTC.

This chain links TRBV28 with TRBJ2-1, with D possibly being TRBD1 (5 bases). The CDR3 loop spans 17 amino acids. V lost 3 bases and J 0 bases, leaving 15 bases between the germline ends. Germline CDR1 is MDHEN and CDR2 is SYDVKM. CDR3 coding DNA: TGTGCCAGCAGTTTGGAACAGGTTTGGGGCTCCTACAATGAGCAGTTCTTC. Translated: CASSLEQVWGSYNEQFF. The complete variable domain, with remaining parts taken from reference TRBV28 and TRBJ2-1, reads DVKVTQSSRYLVKRTGEKVFLECVQDMDHENMFWYRQDPGLGLRLIYFSYDVKMKEKGDIPEGYSVSREKKERFSLILESASTNQTSMYLCASSLEQVWGSYNEQFFGPGTRLTVL.

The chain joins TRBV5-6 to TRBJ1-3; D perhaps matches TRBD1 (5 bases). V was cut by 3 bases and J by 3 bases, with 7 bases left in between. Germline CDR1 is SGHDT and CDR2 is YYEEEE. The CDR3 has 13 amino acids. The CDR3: CASSWDGGNTIYF. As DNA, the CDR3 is TGTGCCAGCAGCTGGGACGGTGGAAACACCATATATTTT.

CDR3 nucleotides: TGTGCCACCAGGTTACTAGCGCTATTCTCCACAGATACGCAGTATTTT. Residues: CATRLLALFSTDTQYF. V gene TRBV15 combines with J gene TRBJ2-3, with 7 positions matching TRBD2. The CDR3 has 16 residues. V gave up 6 bases and J gave up 2 bases; unmatched junction bases: 11. Per germline, CDR1 LNHNV and CDR2 YYDKDF (reference sequence).

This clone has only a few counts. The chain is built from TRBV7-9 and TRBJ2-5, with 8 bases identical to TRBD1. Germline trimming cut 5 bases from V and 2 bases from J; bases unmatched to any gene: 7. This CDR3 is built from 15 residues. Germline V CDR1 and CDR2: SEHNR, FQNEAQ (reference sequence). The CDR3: CASSRQGSRQETQYF. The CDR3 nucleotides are TGTGCCAGCAGCCGACAGGGGTCGCGACAAGAGACCCAGTACTTC.

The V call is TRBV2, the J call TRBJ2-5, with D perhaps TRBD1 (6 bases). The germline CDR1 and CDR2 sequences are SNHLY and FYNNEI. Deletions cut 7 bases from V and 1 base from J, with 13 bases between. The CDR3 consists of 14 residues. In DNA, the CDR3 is TGTGCCAGCATTAAAGGACAGACCCAAGAGACCCAGTACTTC. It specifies CASIKGQTQETQYF.

CDR3 nucleotides: TGTGCCAGCAGCTTCTCAACAGGGGGGGATACGCAGTATTTT. Translated: CASSFSTGGDTQYF. J is TRBJ2-3 and V is TRBV7-9; TRBD1 agrees at 8 bases. Looked up from germline, CDR1 is SEHNR and CDR2 is FQNEAQ (reference sequence). The CDR3 runs 14 residues. Trimming removed 3 bases from V and 6 bases from J; junction bases left unmatched: 5.

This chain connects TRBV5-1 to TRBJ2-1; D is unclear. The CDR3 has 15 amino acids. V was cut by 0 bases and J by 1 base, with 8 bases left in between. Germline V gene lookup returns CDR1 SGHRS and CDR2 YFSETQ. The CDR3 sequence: CASSLVTVSYNEQFF. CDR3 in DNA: TGCGCCAGCAGCTTGGTAACAGTTTCCTACAATGAGCAGTTCTTC.

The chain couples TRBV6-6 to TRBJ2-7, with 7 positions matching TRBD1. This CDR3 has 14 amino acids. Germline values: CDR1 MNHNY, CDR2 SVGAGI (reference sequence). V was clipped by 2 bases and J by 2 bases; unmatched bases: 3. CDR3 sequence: CASSYGQGAYEQYF. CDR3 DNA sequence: TGTGCCAGCAGTTACGGCCAGGGGGCCTACGAGCAGTACTTC.

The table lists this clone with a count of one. This chain's CDR3 is CSVEWAGTDTQYF. The DNA of the CDR3 is TGCAGCGTTGAATGGGCGGGGACAGATACGCAGTATTTT. The J gene is TRBJ2-3, the V gene TRBV29-1; D perhaps matches TRBD2 (6 bases). Germline V lookup: CDR1 SQVTM, CDR2 ANQGSEA. The CDR3 consists of 13 residues. V was shortened by 2 bases and J by 3 bases, with 9 bases between the two germline ends.

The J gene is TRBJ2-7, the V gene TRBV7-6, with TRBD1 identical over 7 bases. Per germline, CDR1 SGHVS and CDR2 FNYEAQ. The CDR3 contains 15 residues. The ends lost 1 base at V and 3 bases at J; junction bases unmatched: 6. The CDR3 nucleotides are TGTGCCAGCAGCTTAGATACAGGGGCGGGCTACGAGCAGTACTTC. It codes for CASSLDTGAGYEQYF.

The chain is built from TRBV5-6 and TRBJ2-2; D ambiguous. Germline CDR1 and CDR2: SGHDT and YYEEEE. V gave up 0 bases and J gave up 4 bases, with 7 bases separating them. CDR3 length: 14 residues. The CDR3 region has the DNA TGTGCCAGCAGCTTGGGGCAGCCCACCGGGGAGCTGTTTTTT. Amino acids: CASSLGQPTGELFF.

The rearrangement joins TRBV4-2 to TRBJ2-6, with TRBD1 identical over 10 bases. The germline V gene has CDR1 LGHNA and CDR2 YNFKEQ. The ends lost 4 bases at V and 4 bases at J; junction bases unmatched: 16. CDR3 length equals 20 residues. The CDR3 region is CASSRALPGQGIGGANVLTF. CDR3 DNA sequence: TGTGCCAGCAGCCGAGCTCTACCGGGACAGGGGATTGGAGGGGCCAACGTCCTGACTTTC.

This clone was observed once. The CDR3 DNA follows: TGTGCCAGCAGCTTAATCTGGAGCAATGAGCAGTTCTTC. Translating gives CASSLIWSNEQFF. The chain combines TRBV7-3 with TRBJ2-1; no firm D call. V lost 1 base and J 6 bases, leaving 7 bases between the germline ends. Per the germline V gene, CDR1 is SGHTA and CDR2 is FQGTGA. The CDR3 is made up of 13 amino acids.

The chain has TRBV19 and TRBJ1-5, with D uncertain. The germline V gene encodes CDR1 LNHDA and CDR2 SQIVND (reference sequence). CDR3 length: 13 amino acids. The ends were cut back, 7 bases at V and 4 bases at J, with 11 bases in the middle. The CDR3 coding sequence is TGTGCCAGTAATGTGGGAAGGAATCAGCCCCAGCATTTT. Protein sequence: CASNVGRNQPQHF. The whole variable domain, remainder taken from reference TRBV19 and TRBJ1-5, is DGGITQSPKYLFRKEGQNVTLSCEQNLNHDAMYWYRQDPGQGLRLIYYSQIVNDFQKGDIAEGYSVSREKKESFPLTVTSAQKNPTAFYLCASNVGRNQPQHFGDGTRLSIL.

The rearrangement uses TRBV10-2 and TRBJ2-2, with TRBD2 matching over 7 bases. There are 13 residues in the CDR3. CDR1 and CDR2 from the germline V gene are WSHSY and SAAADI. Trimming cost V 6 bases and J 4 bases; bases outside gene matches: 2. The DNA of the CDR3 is TGCGCCAGCAGGGGAGGGGTCACCGGGGAGCTGTTTTTT. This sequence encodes CASRGGVTGELFF.

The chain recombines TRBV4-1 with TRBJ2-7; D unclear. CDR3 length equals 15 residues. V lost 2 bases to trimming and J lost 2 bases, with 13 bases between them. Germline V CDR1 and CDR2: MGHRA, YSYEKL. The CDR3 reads CASSQSVTFAYEQYF. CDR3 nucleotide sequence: TGCGCCAGCAGCCAATCGGTGACGTTTGCCTACGAGCAGTACTTC.

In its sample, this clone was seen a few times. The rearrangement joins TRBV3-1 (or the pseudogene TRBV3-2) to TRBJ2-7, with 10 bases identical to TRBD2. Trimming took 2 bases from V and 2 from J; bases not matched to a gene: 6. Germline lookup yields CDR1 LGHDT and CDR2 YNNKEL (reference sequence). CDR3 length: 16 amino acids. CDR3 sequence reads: CASSQQLTSGPYEQYF. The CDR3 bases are TGTGCCAGCAGCCAACAACTGACTAGCGGGCCCTACGAGCAGTACTTC.

The CDR3 protein is CASSQGGGMMGQYF. The CDR3 DNA sequence: TGTGCCAGCAGCCAGGGCGGCGGGATGATGGGGCAGTACTTC. The chain employs TRBV11-3 and TRBJ2-7, with TRBD2 as a possible D gene (6 bases). Germline V gene data show CDR1 as SGHNT and CDR2 as YENEEA. The germline V and J ends were trimmed by 5 bases and 9 bases, with 20 bases remaining between them. The CDR3 loop spans 14 amino acids.

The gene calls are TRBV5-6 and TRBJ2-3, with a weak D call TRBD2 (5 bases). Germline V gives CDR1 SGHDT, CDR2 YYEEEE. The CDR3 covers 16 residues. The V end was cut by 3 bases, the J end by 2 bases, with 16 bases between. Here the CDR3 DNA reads TGTGCCAGCAGCTACCTTATAGGAGGCCTCACAGATACGCAGTATTTT. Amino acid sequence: CASSYLIGGLTDTQYF.